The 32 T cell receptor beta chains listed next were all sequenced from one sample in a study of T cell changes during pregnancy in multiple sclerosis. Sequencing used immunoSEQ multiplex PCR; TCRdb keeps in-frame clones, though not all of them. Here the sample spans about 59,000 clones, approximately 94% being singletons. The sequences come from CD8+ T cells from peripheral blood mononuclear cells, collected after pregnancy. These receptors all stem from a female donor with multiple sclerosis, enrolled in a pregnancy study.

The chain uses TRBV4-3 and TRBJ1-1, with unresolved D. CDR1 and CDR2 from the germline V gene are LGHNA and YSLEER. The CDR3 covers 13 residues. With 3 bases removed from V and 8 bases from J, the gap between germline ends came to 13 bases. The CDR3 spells CASSQAGGEEAFF. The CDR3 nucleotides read TGCGCCAGCAGCCAGGCAGGTGGGGAGGAAGCTTTCTTT.

The CDR3 bases are TGTGCCAGCAGCCTGGGACTAGCCGGCGGGTACGAGCAGTACTTC. Protein sequence: CASSLGLAGGYEQYF. V and J are TRBV5-8 and TRBJ2-7; 9 nucleotides align to TRBD2. Trimming cost V 4 bases and J 4 bases; bases outside gene matches: 9. The V gene's germline CDR1 is SGHTS and CDR2 YDEGEE. This CDR3 region has 15 residues. The full variable domain, in which reference TRBV5-8 and TRBJ2-7 provide the parts outside the CDR3, is EAGVTQSPTHLIKTRGQQATLRCSPISGHTSVYWYQQALGLGLQFLLWYDEGEERNRGNFPPRFSGRQFPNYSSELNVNALELEDSALYLCASSLGLAGGYEQYFGPGTRLTVT.

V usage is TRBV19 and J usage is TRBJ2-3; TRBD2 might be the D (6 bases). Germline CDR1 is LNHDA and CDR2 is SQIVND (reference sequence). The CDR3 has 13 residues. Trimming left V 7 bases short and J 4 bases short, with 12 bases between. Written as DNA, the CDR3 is TGTGCCAGTAAGGCTAGCGAGGCAGATACGCAGTATTTT. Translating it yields CASKASEADTQYF.

This CDR3 reads CASARQGAAREQYF. CDR3 bases: TGTGCCAGCGCAAGGCAGGGGGCAGCCCGCGAGCAGTACTTC. The J gene is TRBJ2-7, the V gene TRBV7-9; 8 nucleotides line up with TRBD1. The V gene's germline CDR1 is SEHNR and CDR2 FQNEAQ (reference sequence). The CDR3 has 14 amino acids. J was trimmed by 6 bases and V by 8 bases; bases with no gene match: 12.

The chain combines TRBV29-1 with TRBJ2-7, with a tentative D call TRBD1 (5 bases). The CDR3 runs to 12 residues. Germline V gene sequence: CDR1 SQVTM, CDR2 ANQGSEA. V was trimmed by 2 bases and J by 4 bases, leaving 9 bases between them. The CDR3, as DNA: TGCAGCGTTGAAACCCAGGGTTACGAGCAGTACTTC. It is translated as CSVETQGYEQYF.

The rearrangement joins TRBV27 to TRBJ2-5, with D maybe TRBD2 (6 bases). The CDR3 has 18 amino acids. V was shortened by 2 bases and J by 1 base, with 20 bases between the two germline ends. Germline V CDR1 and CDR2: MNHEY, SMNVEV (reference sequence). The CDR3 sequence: CASSLGTTWRGRQETQYF. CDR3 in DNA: TGTGCCAGCAGTTTAGGGACGACTTGGAGGGGTCGCCAAGAGACCCAGTACTTC.

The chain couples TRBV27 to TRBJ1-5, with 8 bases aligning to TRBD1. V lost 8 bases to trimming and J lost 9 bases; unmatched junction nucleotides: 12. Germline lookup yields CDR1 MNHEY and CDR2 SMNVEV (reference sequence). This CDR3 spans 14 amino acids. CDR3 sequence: CASGERAGGRPQHF. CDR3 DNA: TGTGCCAGCGGGGAGAGGGCAGGGGGCCGGCCCCAGCATTTT.

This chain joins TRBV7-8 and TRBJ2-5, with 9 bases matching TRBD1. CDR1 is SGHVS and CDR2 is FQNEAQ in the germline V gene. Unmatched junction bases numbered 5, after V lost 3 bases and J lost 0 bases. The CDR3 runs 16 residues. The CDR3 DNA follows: TGTGCCAGCAGCTTTTCGGGGACAGGGAACCAAGAGACCCAGTACTTC. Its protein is CASSFSGTGNQETQYF.

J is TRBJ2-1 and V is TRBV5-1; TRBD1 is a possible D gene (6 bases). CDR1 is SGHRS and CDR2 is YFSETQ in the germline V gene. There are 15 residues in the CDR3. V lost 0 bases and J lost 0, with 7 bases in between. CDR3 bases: TGCGCCAGCAGCTTGGGACAGGCCTCCTACAATGAGCAGTTCTTC. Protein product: CASSLGQASYNEQFF.

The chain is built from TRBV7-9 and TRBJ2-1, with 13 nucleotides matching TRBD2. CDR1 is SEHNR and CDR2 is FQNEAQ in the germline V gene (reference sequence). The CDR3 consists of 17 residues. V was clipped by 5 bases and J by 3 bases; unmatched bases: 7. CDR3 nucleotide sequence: TGTGCCAGCAGCACCCGACTAGCGGGAGGAGTCTACAATGAGCAGTTCTTC. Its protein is CASSTRLAGGVYNEQFF.

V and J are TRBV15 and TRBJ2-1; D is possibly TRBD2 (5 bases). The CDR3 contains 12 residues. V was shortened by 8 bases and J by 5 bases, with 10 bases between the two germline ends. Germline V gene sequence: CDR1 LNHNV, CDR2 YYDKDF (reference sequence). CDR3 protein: CATRGYDNEQFF. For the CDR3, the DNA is TGTGCCACCCGCGGGTACGACAATGAGCAGTTCTTC.

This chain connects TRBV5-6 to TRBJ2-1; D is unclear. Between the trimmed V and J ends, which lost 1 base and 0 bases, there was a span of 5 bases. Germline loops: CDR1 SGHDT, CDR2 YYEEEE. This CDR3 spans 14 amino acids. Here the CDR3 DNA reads TGTGCCAGCAGCTTGTATAGCTCCTACAATGAGCAGTTCTTC. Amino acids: CASSLYSSYNEQFF.

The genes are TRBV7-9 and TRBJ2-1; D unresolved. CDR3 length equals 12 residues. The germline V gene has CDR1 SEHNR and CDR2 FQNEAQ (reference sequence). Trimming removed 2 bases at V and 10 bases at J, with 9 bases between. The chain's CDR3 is CASSLSGPEQFF. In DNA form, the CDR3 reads TGTGCCAGCAGCTTAAGTGGCCCCGAGCAGTTCTTC. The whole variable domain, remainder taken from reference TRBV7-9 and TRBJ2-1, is DTGVSQNPRHKITKRGQNVTFRCDPISEHNRLYWYRQTLGQGPEFLTYFQNEAQLEKSRLLSDRFSAERPKGSFSTLEIQRTEQGDSAMYLCASSLSGPEQFFGPGTRLTVL.

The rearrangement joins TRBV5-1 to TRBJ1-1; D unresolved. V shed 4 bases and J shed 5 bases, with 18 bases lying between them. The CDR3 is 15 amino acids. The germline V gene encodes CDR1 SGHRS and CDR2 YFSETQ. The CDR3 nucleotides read TGCGCCAGCAGCGGTTGGGGTTTAGGAGGAACTGAAGCTTTCTTT. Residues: CASSGWGLGGTEAFF.

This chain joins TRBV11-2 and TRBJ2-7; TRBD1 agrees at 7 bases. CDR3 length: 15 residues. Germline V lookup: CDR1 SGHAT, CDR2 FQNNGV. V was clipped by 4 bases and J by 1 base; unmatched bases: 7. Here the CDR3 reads CASSSPWTGSYEQYF. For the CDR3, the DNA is TGTGCCAGCAGCTCACCGTGGACAGGTTCCTACGAGCAGTACTTC.

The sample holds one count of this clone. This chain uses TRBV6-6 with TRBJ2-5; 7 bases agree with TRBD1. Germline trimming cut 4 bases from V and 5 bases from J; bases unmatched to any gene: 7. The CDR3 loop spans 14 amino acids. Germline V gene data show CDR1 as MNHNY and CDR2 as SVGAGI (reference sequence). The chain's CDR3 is CASSLNRGAETQYF. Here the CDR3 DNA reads TGTGCCAGCAGTTTAAACAGGGGTGCGGAGACCCAGTACTTC.

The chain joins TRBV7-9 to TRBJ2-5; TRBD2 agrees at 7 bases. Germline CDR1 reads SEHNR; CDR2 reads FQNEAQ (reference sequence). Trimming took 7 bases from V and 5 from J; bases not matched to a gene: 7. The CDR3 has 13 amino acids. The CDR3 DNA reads TGTGCCAGCACCCTGTGGGGGGGTGAGACCCAGTACTTC. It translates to CASTLWGGETQYF. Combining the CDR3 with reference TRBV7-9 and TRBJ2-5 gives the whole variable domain DTGVSQNPRHKITKRGQNVTFRCDPISEHNRLYWYRQTLGQGPEFLTYFQNEAQLEKSRLLSDRFSAERPKGSFSTLEIQRTEQGDSAMYLCASTLWGGETQYFGPGTRLLVL.

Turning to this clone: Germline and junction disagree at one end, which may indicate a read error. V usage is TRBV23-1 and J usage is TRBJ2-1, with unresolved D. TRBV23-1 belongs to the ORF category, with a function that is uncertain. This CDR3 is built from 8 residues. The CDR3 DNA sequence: TGCGCCAGCAGTCCCTCGGTCTTC. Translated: CASSPSVF.

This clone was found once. This CDR3 reads CAGLPVTYEQYF. In nucleotides, the CDR3 is TGTGCCGGACTACCGGTGACCTACGAGCAGTACTTC. The V gene is TRBV28, the J gene TRBJ2-7; the D gene is possibly TRBD2 (6 bases). The V end lost 11 bases, the J end lost 2 bases, and 13 bases lay between the germline ends. Germline assignment: CDR1 MDHEN and CDR2 SYDVKM. The CDR3 is 12 amino acids.

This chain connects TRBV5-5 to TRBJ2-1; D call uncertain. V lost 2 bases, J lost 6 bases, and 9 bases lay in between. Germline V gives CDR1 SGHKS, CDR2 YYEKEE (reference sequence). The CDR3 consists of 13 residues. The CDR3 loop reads CASSFWSSNEQFF. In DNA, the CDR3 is TGTGCCAGCAGCTTTTGGAGCAGCAATGAGCAGTTCTTC.

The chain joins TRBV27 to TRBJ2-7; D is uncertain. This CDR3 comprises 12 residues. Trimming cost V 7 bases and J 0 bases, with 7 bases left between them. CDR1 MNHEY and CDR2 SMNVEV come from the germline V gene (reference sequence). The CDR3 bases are TGTGCCAGCAAGAACACCTCCTACGAGCAGTACTTC. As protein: CASKNTSYEQYF.

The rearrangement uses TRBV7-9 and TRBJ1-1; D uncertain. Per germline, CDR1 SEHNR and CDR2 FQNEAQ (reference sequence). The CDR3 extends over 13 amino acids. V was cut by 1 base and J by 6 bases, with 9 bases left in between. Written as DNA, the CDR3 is TGTGCCAGCAGCTTAGAGGAGAAGGCTGAAGCTTTCTTT. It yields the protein CASSLEEKAEAFF.

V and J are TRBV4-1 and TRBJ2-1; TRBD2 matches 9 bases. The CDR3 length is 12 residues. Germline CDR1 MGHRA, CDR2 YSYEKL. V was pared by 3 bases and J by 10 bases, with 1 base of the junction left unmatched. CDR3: CASSQGTSEQFF. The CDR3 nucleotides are TGCGCCAGCAGCCAGGGGACTAGCGAGCAGTTCTTC.

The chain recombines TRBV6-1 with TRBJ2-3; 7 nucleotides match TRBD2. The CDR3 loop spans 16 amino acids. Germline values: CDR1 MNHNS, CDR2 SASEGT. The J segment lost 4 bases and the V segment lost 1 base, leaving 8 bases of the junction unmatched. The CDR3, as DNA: TGTGCCAGCAGTGAAGTTCGGCCTAGCGGCGCAGATACGCAGTATTTT. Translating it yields CASSEVRPSGADTQYF.

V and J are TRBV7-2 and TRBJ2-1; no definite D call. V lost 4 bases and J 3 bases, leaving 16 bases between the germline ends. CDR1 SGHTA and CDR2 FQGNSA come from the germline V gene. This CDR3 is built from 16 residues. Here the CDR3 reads CASSSKLRSFYNEQFF. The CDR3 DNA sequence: TGTGCCAGCAGCTCCAAACTACGCTCCTTCTACAATGAGCAGTTCTTC.

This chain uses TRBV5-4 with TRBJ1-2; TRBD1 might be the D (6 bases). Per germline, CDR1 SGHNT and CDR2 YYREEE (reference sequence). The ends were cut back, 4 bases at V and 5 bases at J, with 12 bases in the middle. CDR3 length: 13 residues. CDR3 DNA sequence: TGTGCCAGCAGCCCAACGCAGGGGTATGGCTACACCTTC. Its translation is CASSPTQGYGYTF.

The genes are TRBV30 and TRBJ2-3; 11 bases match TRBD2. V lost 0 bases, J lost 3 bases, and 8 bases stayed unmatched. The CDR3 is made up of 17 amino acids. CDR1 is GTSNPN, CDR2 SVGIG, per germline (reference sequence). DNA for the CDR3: TGTGCCTGGAGTGTAGGGGTTAGCGGGAGGGTGACAGATACGCAGTATTTT. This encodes CAWSVGVSGRVTDTQYF.

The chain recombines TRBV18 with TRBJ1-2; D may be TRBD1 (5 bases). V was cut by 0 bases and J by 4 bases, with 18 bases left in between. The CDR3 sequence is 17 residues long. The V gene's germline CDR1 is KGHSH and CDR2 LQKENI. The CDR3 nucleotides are TGTGCCAGCTCACCACCAGGCGCTGCGGTTAGGGGCTATGGCTACACCTTC. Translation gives CASSPPGAAVRGYGYTF. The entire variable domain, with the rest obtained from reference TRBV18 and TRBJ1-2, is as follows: NAGVMQNPRHLVRRRGQEARLRCSPMKGHSHVYWYRQLPEEGLKFMVYLQKENIIDESGMPKERFSAEFPKEGPSILRIQQVVRGDSAAYFCASSPPGAAVRGYGYTFGSGTRLTVV.

The CDR3 sequence is CASRDRGFQPQHF. CDR3 nucleotides: TGTGCCAGTAGGGACAGGGGCTTTCAGCCCCAGCATTTT. This sequence joins TRBV19 and TRBJ1-5; 9 bases are a match to TRBD1. Germline CDR1 is LNHDA and CDR2 is SQIVND (reference sequence). Trimming cost V 6 bases and J 6 bases; bases outside gene matches: 3. The CDR3 is 13 residues long.

For the CDR3, the DNA is TGCGCCAGCAGCTTGGTGGCAGGGAAAGAGACCCAGTACTTC. Translating it yields CASSLVAGKETQYF. This chain uses TRBV5-1 with TRBJ2-5; tentative D call: TRBD1 (5 bases). Germline V gives CDR1 SGHRS, CDR2 YFSETQ. Between the trimmed V and J ends, which lost 0 bases and 3 bases, there was a span of 9 bases. This CDR3 region has 14 residues.

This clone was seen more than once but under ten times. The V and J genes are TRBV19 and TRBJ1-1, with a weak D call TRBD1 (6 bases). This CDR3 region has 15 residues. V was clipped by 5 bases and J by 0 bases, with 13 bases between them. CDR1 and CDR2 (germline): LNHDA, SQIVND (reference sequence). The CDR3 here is CASSFTGTLNTEAFF. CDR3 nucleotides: TGTGCCAGTAGTTTCACCGGGACACTGAACACTGAAGCTTTCTTT.

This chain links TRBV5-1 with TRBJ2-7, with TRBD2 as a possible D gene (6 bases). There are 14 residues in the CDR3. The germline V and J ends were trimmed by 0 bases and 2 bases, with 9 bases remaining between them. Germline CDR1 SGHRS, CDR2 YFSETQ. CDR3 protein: CASSLGDSTYEQYF. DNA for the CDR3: TGCGCCAGCAGCTTGGGGGACTCCACCTACGAGCAGTACTTC.